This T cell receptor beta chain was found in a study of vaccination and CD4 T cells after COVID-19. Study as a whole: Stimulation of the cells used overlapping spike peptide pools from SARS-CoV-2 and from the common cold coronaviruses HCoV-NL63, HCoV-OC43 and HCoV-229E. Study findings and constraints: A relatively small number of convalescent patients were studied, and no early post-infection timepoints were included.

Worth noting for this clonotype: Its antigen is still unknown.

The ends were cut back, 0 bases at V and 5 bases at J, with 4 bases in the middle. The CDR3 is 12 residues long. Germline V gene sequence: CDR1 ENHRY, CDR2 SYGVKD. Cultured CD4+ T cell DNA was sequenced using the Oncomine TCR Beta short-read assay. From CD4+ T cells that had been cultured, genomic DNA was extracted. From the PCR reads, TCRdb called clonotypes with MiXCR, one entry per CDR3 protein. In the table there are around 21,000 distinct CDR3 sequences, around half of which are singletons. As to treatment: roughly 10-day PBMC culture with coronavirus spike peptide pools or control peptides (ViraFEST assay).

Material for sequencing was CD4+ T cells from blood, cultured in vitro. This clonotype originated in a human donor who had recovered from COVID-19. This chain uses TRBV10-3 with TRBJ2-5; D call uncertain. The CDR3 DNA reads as TGTGCCATCAGTGAGTCTGGGGAGACCCAGTACTTC. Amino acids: CAISESGETQYF.